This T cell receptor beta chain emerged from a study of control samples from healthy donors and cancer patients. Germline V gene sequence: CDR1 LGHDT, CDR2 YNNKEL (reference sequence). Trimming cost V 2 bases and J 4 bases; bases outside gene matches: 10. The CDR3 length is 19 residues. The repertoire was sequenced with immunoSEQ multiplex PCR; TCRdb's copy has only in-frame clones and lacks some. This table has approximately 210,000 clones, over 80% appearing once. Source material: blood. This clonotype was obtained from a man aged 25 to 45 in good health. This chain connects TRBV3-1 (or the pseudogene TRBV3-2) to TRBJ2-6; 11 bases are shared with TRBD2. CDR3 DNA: TGTGCCAGCAGCCAAAAACTAGCGGGGGCGCCGGCGGGGGCCAACGTCCTGACTTTC. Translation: CASSQKLAGAPAGANVLTF.